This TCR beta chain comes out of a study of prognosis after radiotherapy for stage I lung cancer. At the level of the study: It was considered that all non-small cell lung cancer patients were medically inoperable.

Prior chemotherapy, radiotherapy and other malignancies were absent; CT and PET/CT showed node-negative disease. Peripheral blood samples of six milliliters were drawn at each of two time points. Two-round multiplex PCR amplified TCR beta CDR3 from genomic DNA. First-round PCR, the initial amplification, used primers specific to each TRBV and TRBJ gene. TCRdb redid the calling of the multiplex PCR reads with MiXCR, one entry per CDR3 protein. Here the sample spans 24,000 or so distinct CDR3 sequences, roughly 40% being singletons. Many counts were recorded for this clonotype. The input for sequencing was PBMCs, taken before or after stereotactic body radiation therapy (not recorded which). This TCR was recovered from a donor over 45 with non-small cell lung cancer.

The CDR3 is CSVAGSRTEAFF. The DNA of the CDR3 is TGCAGTGTGGCAGGGTCAAGGACTGAAGCTTTCTTT. The gene calls are TRBV20-1 and TRBJ1-1, with D possibly matching TRBD1 (5 bases). Trimming stripped 7 bases from V and 5 bases from J, with 14 bases between. CDR1 DFQATT and CDR2 SNEGSKA come from the germline V gene (reference sequence). This CDR3 contains 12 residues.